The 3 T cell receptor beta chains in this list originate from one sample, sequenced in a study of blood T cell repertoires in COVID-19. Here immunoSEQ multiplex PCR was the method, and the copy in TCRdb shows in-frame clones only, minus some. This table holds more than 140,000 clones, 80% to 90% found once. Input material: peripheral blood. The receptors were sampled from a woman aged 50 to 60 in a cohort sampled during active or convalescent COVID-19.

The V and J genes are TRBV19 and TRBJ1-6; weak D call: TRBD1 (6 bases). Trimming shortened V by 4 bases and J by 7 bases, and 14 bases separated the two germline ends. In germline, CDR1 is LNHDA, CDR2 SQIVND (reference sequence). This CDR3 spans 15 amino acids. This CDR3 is CASSKTGRGNSPLHF. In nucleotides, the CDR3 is TGTGCCAGTAGTAAGACAGGTCGGGGCAATTCACCCCTCCACTTT.

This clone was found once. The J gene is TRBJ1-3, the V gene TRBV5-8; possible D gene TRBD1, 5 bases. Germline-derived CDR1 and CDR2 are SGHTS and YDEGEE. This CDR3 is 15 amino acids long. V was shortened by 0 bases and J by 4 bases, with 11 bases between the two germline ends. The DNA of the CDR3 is TGTGCCAGCAGCTTGGGTGGGGCCTCCGGAAACACCATATATTTT. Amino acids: CASSLGGASGNTIYF.

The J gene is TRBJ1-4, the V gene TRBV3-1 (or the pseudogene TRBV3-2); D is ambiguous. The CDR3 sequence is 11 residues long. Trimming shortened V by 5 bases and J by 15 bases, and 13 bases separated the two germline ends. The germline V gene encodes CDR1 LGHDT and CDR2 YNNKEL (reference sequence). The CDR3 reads CASSDSTQMFF. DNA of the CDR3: TGTGCCAGCAGCGACTCGACCCAAATGTTTTTT.